These 24 T cell receptor beta chains came from one sample sequenced in a study of blood T cell repertoires in COVID-19. Clones were read by immunoSEQ multiplex PCR, and TCRdb kept only the in-frame ones, dropping some. The sample yields roughly 300,000 clones, approximately 87% seen once. The sequenced material came from peripheral blood. The receptors stem from a woman aged 50 to 65 who had recovered from COVID-19.

This rearrangement joins TRBV5-1 to TRBJ2-1; weak D call: TRBD1 (6 bases). This CDR3 spans 13 amino acids. CDR1 is SGHRS and CDR2 is YFSETQ in the germline V gene. V lost 4 bases to trimming and J lost 4 bases, with 9 bases between them. The CDR3 sequence: CASSGDNYNEQFF. The DNA of the CDR3 is TGCGCCAGCAGCGGGGACAATTACAATGAGCAGTTCTTC.

CDR3 nucleotides: TGTGCCAGCAGCTTTTCGGGACTAGCATTCGATGAGCAGTTCTTC. This sequence encodes CASSFSGLAFDEQFF. This chain uses TRBV11-2 with TRBJ2-1; TRBD2 aligns across 9 bases. This CDR3 spans 15 amino acids. The V and J ends lost 3 bases and 8 bases, in that order; junction bases with no gene match: 8. Germline V lookup: CDR1 SGHAT, CDR2 FQNNGV.

The chain combines TRBV7-9 with TRBJ2-3; weak D call: TRBD2 (7 bases). The germline V gene encodes CDR1 SEHNR and CDR2 FQNEAQ (reference sequence). V was pared by 0 bases and J by 5 bases, with 12 bases between. The CDR3 contains 15 residues. CDR3 sequence reads: CASSLAGGQEDTQYF. The CDR3 DNA sequence: TGTGCCAGCAGCTTAGCGGGGGGGCAGGAAGATACGCAGTATTTT.

A word on this clone: At the DNA level, this CDR3 is encoded by other sequences in the same sample as well. The chain joins TRBV9 to TRBJ1-3; 7 nucleotides agree with TRBD1. From germline, CDR1 is SGDLS and CDR2 YYNGEE. Trimming cost V 4 bases and J 4 bases; bases outside gene matches: 8. The CDR3 sequence is 15 residues long. For the CDR3, the DNA is TGTGCCAGCAGCCCCCGACAGGGTTCCGGAAACACCATATATTTT. It yields the protein CASSPRQGSGNTIYF.

This clone was counted only a few times. J is TRBJ2-1 and V is TRBV7-8, with TRBD1 identical over 10 bases. There are 17 residues in the CDR3. V dropped 0 bases and J dropped 4; count of bases not matched to a gene: 6. The germline V gene encodes CDR1 SGHVS and CDR2 FQNEAQ. CDR3 in DNA: TGTGCCAGCAGCTTAGCTCCCGGGACAGGGGCATACAATGAGCAGTTCTTC. It specifies CASSLAPGTGAYNEQFF.

The genes are TRBV5-1 and TRBJ2-7; 8 nucleotides line up with TRBD2. Germline CDR1 reads SGHRS; CDR2 reads YFSETQ. V dropped 4 bases and J dropped 2; count of bases not matched to a gene: 5. This CDR3 region has 14 residues. CDR3 coding DNA: TGCGCCAGCAGCGGGCTAGCGGGTCCCTACGAGCAGTACTTC. Protein product: CASSGLAGPYEQYF.

The chain is built from TRBV6-5 and TRBJ1-4; 7 nucleotides match TRBD1. V trimming: 5 bases; J trimming: 4 bases; junction bases outside the gene matches: 4. This CDR3 has 14 amino acids. The germline V gene has CDR1 MNHEY and CDR2 SVGAGI. CDR3 bases: TGTGCCAGCAGTCCGACAGGGAGTAATGAAAAACTGTTTTTT. It yields the protein CASSPTGSNEKLFF.

There are a few counts of this clone. This sample includes further DNA sequences coding for the same CDR3. The rearrangement links TRBV30 to TRBJ1-5, with a weak D call TRBD1 (6 bases). The ends were cut back, 1 base at V and 4 bases at J, with 8 bases in the middle. CDR1 GTSNPN and CDR2 SVGIG come from the germline V gene (reference sequence). The CDR3 runs 13 residues. CDR3 sequence reads: CAWSATGNQPQHF. CDR3 sequence (DNA): TGTGCCTGGAGTGCTACAGGGAATCAGCCCCAGCATTTT.

This clone was detected only a few times. The J gene is TRBJ1-6, the V gene TRBV5-4, with no clear D. From germline, CDR1 is SGHNT and CDR2 YYREEE (reference sequence). Trimming stripped 0 bases from V and 7 bases from J, with 11 bases between. The CDR3 extends over 15 amino acids. CDR3 nucleotides: TGTGCCAGCAGCTTGGAGGGAGGGTGGAATTCACCCCTCCACTTT. This translates into CASSLEGGWNSPLHF.

This chain connects TRBV4-2 to TRBJ2-1; TRBD2 matches at 9 bases. Losses at the gene ends were 0 bases for V and 2 bases for J; bases not matched to a gene: 8. Germline values: CDR1 LGHNA, CDR2 YNFKEQ. The length of the CDR3 is 18 residues. The CDR3 loop is CASSQDLASGTTYNEQFF. The CDR3 DNA is TGTGCCAGCAGCCAAGATCTGGCTAGCGGGACTACCTACAATGAGCAGTTCTTC.

The chain links TRBV5-8 to TRBJ1-3; TRBD1 might be the D (5 bases). This CDR3 comprises 15 residues. The germline V and J ends were trimmed by 1 base and 8 bases, with 16 bases remaining between them. The germline CDR1 and CDR2 sequences are SGHTS and YDEGEE. The CDR3 region has the DNA TGTGCCAGCAGCTTGTCGGGTCAGGGTGGGGACACCATATATTTT. Amino acid sequence: CASSLSGQGGDTIYF.

The gene calls are TRBV5-1 and TRBJ1-4; 9 bases align to TRBD1. This CDR3 comprises 14 residues. Per the germline V gene, CDR1 is SGHRS and CDR2 is YFSETQ. Trimming removed 4 bases from V and 8 bases from J; junction bases left unmatched: 6. The CDR3 loop reads CASSPGQGREKLFF. The CDR3 bases are TGCGCCAGCAGCCCGGGACAGGGTCGCGAAAAACTGTTTTTT.

V gene TRBV27 combines with J gene TRBJ2-2, with TRBD2 identical over 8 bases. V gave up 0 bases and J gave up 1 base; unmatched junction bases: 4. This CDR3 has 17 amino acids. Per germline, CDR1 MNHEY and CDR2 SMNVEV (reference sequence). CDR3 nucleotide sequence: TGTGCCAGCAGTTTATCGGAACTAGCGGTGAACACCGGGGAGCTGTTTTTT. It translates to CASSLSELAVNTGELFF.

This rearrangement joins TRBV28 to TRBJ2-1; 7 nucleotides match TRBD2. The ends lost 4 bases at V and 2 bases at J; junction bases unmatched: 8. CDR3 length equals 16 residues. The germline gives CDR1 MDHEN, CDR2 SYDVKM. This CDR3 is CASSSIQRDPYNEQFF. As DNA, the CDR3 is TGTGCCAGCAGTTCCATTCAGCGGGATCCCTACAATGAGCAGTTCTTC.

This clone was recorded only once. The chain carries TRBV27 and TRBJ1-2; TRBD1 matches at 7 bases. V shed 6 bases, J shed 7 bases, and the junction held 14 bases outside the gene matches. The length of the CDR3 is 15 residues. Per the germline V gene, CDR1 is MNHEY and CDR2 is SMNVEV (reference sequence). CDR3 residues: CASRRNEQGTGGYTF. CDR3 in DNA: TGTGCCAGCAGACGTAACGAACAGGGGACTGGTGGCTACACCTTC.

The gene calls are TRBV6-5 and TRBJ1-4; TRBD1 aligns across 7 bases. The V segment lost 5 bases and the J segment 8 bases; nucleotides outside the gene matches: 11. From germline, CDR1 is MNHEY and CDR2 SVGAGI. CDR3 size: 15 residues. CDR3 loop: CASSQLPGQSEKLFF. The CDR3 DNA reads as TGTGCCAGCAGTCAATTACCGGGACAGAGCGAAAAACTGTTTTTT.

The chain couples TRBV5-4 to TRBJ2-5; D perhaps matches TRBD2 (6 bases). Deletions cut 0 bases from V and 5 bases from J, with 14 bases between. From germline, CDR1 is SGHNT and CDR2 YYREEE (reference sequence). This CDR3 is built from 15 residues. The CDR3 protein is CASSLEVGGLETQYF. The CDR3 DNA sequence: TGTGCCAGCAGCTTGGAAGTCGGAGGGTTGGAGACCCAGTACTTC.

The chain recombines TRBV9 with TRBJ2-7, with 9 nucleotides matching TRBD2. The CDR3 spans 15 residues. The V gene end was trimmed by 2 bases and the J gene end by 4 bases; junction bases not matched to a gene: 7. Germline V gene data show CDR1 as SGDLS and CDR2 as YYNGEE. CDR3 nucleotide sequence: TGTGCCAGCAGCGTTGGAGCGGGAGGAGAATACGAGCAGTACTTC. It is translated as CASSVGAGGEYEQYF.

This clone was recorded a few times. The CDR3 DNA reads as TGTGCCAGCTCACCGGGTTCTAGCGGGGTAACAGATACGCAGTATTTT. It specifies CASSPGSSGVTDTQYF. The chain couples TRBV18 to TRBJ2-3; TRBD2 aligns across 9 bases. There are 16 residues in the CDR3. J was trimmed by 3 bases and V by 3 bases; bases with no gene match: 7. Germline assignment: CDR1 KGHSH and CDR2 LQKENI. The variable domain in full, with the rest retrieved from reference TRBV18 and TRBJ2-3, is NAGVMQNPRHLVRRRGQEARLRCSPMKGHSHVYWYRQLPEEGLKFMVYLQKENIIDESGMPKERFSAEFPKEGPSILRIQQVVRGDSAAYFCASSPGSSGVTDTQYFGPGTRLTVL.

V gene TRBV6-5 combines with J gene TRBJ1-2, with 8 positions matching TRBD1. After removal of 6 bases from V and 2 bases from J, the junction contained 5 bases not matched to a gene. Germline V lookup: CDR1 MNHEY, CDR2 SVGAGI. This CDR3 has 14 residues. This CDR3 is CASSRGQVNYGYTF. The CDR3 DNA sequence: TGTGCCAGCAGCCGGGGACAGGTCAACTATGGCTACACCTTC.

This clone has just one count. The rearrangement uses TRBV15 and TRBJ2-5, with 9 bases fitting TRBD2. Trimming removed 3 bases from V and 4 bases from J; junction bases left unmatched: 6. Germline lookup yields CDR1 LNHNV and CDR2 YYDKDF (reference sequence). The length of the CDR3 is 15 residues. CDR3: CATSSTNSGGETQYF. The DNA of the CDR3 is TGTGCCACCAGCAGCACAAATAGCGGGGGAGAGACCCAGTACTTC.

This clone was observed once. The chain combines TRBV28 with TRBJ1-1; no definite D call. Germline V CDR1 and CDR2: MDHEN, SYDVKM. The CDR3 covers 13 residues. The V end lost 7 bases, the J end lost 7 bases, and 16 bases lay between the germline ends. The CDR3 sequence: CASILPDGGEAFF. The CDR3 nucleotides are TGTGCCAGCATCCTACCCGACGGAGGTGAAGCTTTCTTT.

The gene calls are TRBV30 and TRBJ2-6; D unclear. The CDR3 covers 12 residues. The ends were cut back, 5 bases at V and 3 bases at J, with 5 bases in the middle. Germline V CDR1 and CDR2: GTSNPN, SVGIG (reference sequence). CDR3 bases: TGTGCCTGGGCCCATGGGGCCAACGTCCTGACTTTC. It specifies CAWAHGANVLTF.

This sequence joins TRBV6-2 or TRBV6-3 and TRBJ2-2; the match to TRBD1 covers 10 bases. CDR1 and CDR2 (germline): MNHEY, SVGEGT. Germline trimming cut 2 bases from V and 3 bases from J; bases unmatched to any gene: 0. This CDR3 is built from 15 residues. The CDR3 DNA sequence: TGTGCCAGCAGTTACGGGACAGGGGACACCGGGGAGCTGTTTTTT. It encodes CASSYGTGDTGELFF.